The clone carrying this T cell receptor beta chain was picked up one time. Germline V gene lookup returns CDR1 SQVTM and CDR2 ANQGSEA. This CDR3 comprises 14 residues. V dropped 4 bases and J dropped 4 bases, with 16 bases sitting between them. The data were obtained in a study of Ad26.COV2.S vaccination and SARS-CoV-2 variants. Profiled with immunoSEQ multiplex PCR; TCRdb holds only in-frame clones, not every one. The table includes about 350,000 clones, 92% detected once. This receptor was taken from a human donor who had recovered from COVID-19. The material was peripheral blood, obtained after recovery from COVID-19. The rearrangement joins TRBV29-1 to TRBJ1-1, with no clear D. This chain's CDR3 is CSVGWMFGSTEAFF. In DNA, the CDR3 is TGCAGCGTTGGGTGGATGTTCGGGAGCACTGAAGCTTTCTTT.